The 11 T cell receptor beta chains listed next were all sequenced from one sample in a study of metastatic and nonmetastatic thyroid tumors. No treatment of any kind had been given to any patient before thyroid surgery. TCRdb re-analyzed the PCR reads through MiXCR. Of 25,000 to 30,000 clones listed, around 15% are singletons. Sequencing was done on a sample of blood. These receptors were taken from a male donor with papillary thyroid cancer or a benign thyroid nodule (not recorded which). Some clones in this sample may be carry-over from other donors' samples.

This clone has ten or more counts. The chain employs TRBV3-1 and TRBJ2-3, with 8 bases identical to TRBD2. V trimming: 2 bases; J trimming: 6 bases; junction bases outside the gene matches: 10. Germline CDR1 LGHDT, CDR2 YNNKEL (reference sequence). CDR3 length equals 16 residues. The CDR3 DNA is TGTGCCAGCAGCCAATCGTACGGGGGGGCTCGGGATACGCAGTATTTT. Its protein is CASSQSYGGARDTQYF.

This clone was found many times. The rearrangement links TRBV20-1 to TRBJ2-1; 8 bases are a match to TRBD2. There are 14 residues in the CDR3. After removal of 3 bases from V and 9 bases from J, the junction contained 10 bases not matched to a gene. The germline V gene encodes CDR1 DFQATT and CDR2 SNEGSKA (reference sequence). The CDR3 sequence: CSARGLGPMGEQFF. CDR3 DNA sequence: TGCAGTGCTAGGGGACTAGGGCCGATGGGTGAGCAGTTCTTC.

V usage is TRBV5-1 and J usage is TRBJ2-7; 9 bases map to TRBD1. The CDR3 spans 14 residues. J gave up 3 bases and V 1 base, and 2 bases lay outside the gene matches. The germline V gene encodes CDR1 SGHRS and CDR2 YFSETQ. DNA of the CDR3: TGCGCCAGCAGCTTGAGGGACAGGGACTACGAGCAGTACTTC. It codes for CASSLRDRDYEQYF.

The gene calls are TRBV7-6 and TRBJ2-3, with unresolved D. Trimming took off 5 bases at V and 4 bases at J, with 13 bases between the two ends. This CDR3 is 14 amino acids long. Germline V gene sequence: CDR1 SGHVS, CDR2 FNYEAQ. CDR3 in amino acids: CASSPRPSSDTQYF. For the CDR3, the DNA is TGTGCCAGCAGCCCAAGGCCATCGTCAGATACGCAGTATTTT.

This clone was counted many times. The gene calls are TRBV5-5 and TRBJ1-2; D is perhaps TRBD1 (6 bases). This CDR3 comprises 13 residues. Trimming took 1 base from V and 5 from J, leaving 9 bases between them. Germline V lookup: CDR1 SGHKS, CDR2 YYEKEE (reference sequence). This CDR3 is CASSLTGTYGYTF. The CDR3 DNA reads as TGTGCCAGCAGCTTGACAGGGACGTATGGCTACACCTTC.

This sequence joins TRBV12-3 or TRBV12-4 and TRBJ2-7; D is possibly TRBD2 (5 bases). This CDR3 is 14 amino acids long. The germline V and J ends were trimmed by 7 bases and 9 bases, with 22 bases remaining between them. The CDR3 DNA is TGTGCCAGCATTAGGAGGCCCCTACGAGAGGGGCAGTACTTC. Translated, it gives CASIRRPLREGQYF.

This clone was counted many times. The junction differs from germline at one of its ends, possibly a read error. V and J are TRBV11-3 and TRBJ1-1, with TRBD1 as a possible D gene (5 bases). The CDR3 consists of 15 residues. Germline lookup yields CDR1 SGHNT and CDR2 YENEEA. CDR3 nucleotide sequence: TGTGCCCGCAGCCCCCGGGACGGGTCGAACACTGAAGCTTTCTTT. It codes for CARSPRDGSNTEAFF.

At least ten counts were recorded for this clone. The chain employs TRBV7-6 and TRBJ1-1; D may be TRBD1 (5 bases). Germline V gene data show CDR1 as SGHVS and CDR2 as FNYEAQ. The ends were cut back, 5 bases at V and 2 bases at J, with 9 bases in the middle. The CDR3 is made up of 13 amino acids. The CDR3 sequence is CASSRDLNTEAFF. The CDR3 DNA reads TGTGCCAGCAGCCGGGACCTAAACACTGAAGCTTTCTTT.

Many counts were recorded for this clone. The chain employs TRBV4-1 and TRBJ2-3; D gene uncertain. Germline CDR1 reads MGHRA; CDR2 reads YSYEKL. CDR3 length equals 12 residues. The V and J ends lost 0 bases and 5 bases respectively, with 3 bases between them. The CDR3 DNA sequence: TGCGCCAGCAGCCAAGATGTAGATACGCAGTATTTT. Protein product: CASSQDVDTQYF.

The table lists this clone with many counts. The chain joins TRBV19 to TRBJ1-1; 7 bases are a match to TRBD1. J was trimmed by 3 bases and V by 3 bases; bases with no gene match: 4. This CDR3 comprises 14 residues. The germline V gene encodes CDR1 LNHDA and CDR2 SQIVND (reference sequence). CDR3 DNA sequence: TGTGCCAGTAGTATTTACAGGGGCGACACTGAAGCTTTCTTT. Translation: CASSIYRGDTEAFF.

This clone was counted at least ten times. The chain employs TRBV13 and TRBJ2-1; D perhaps matches TRBD2 (6 bases). Trimming cost V 5 bases and J 5 bases, with 16 bases left between them. The V gene's germline CDR1 is PRHDT and CDR2 FYEKMQ (reference sequence). The CDR3 runs to 15 residues. The CDR3 DNA is TGTGCCAGCAGCCAGAGGGGCGGGACCAACAATGAGCAGTTCTTC. Protein product: CASSQRGGTNNEQFF.